The next 9 T cell receptor beta chains were all read from a single sample in a study of a mutant IDH1 vaccine in newly diagnosed glioma. These receptors' antigens are unknown. Time point in this sample: week 47, end of study. All doses held 300 ug of mutant IDH1 20-mer peptide, with topical imiquimod. The repertoire was sequenced with immunoSEQ multiplex PCR; TCRdb's copy has only in-frame clones and lacks some. This table holds about 83,000 clones, about 81% found once. Source: PBMCs, taken from a glioma patient whose treatment included an IDH1 peptide vaccine. The receptors come from a man aged 40-49 years with glioma.

The CDR3 nucleotides read TGCGCCAGCAGCTTGTCTGGGGGCCTTAGCAATCAGCCCCAGCATTTT. Translation gives CASSLSGGLSNQPQHF. This sequence joins TRBV5-1 and TRBJ1-5; TRBD1 might be the D (6 bases). Trimming stripped 1 base from V and 0 bases from J, with 11 bases between. Germline V gives CDR1 SGHRS, CDR2 YFSETQ. The CDR3 loop spans 16 amino acids.

The chain joins TRBV5-6 to TRBJ2-1; D tentatively reads TRBD1 or TRBD2 (6 bases each). CDR1 and CDR2 (germline): SGHDT, YYEEEE. The V gene lost 3 bases and the J gene lost 4 bases, with 17 bases spanning the gap. The CDR3 spans 16 residues. CDR3: CASSSSWGALYNEQFF. CDR3 in DNA: TGTGCCAGCAGCTCCTCCTGGGGGGCTCTATACAATGAGCAGTTCTTC.

This chain connects TRBV28 to TRBJ2-7, with D unresolved. The CDR3 consists of 17 residues. Germline V gene sequence: CDR1 MDHEN, CDR2 SYDVKM. V lost 6 bases, J lost 2 bases, and 23 bases lay in between. CDR3 DNA: TGTGCCAGCAGCTCTTTATTCTCAAGCCACAACGCCTACGAGCAGTACTTC. Its translation: CASSSLFSSHNAYEQYF.

The V call is TRBV18, the J call TRBJ1-5; 10 bases agree with TRBD1. V shed 6 bases and J 3 bases; nucleotides not matched to a gene: 8. Germline V lookup: CDR1 KGHSH, CDR2 LQKENI. The CDR3 runs 16 residues. CDR3 loop: CASSLGTGEANQPQHF. In DNA, the CDR3 is TGTGCCAGCTCGCTTGGGACAGGGGAAGCCAATCAGCCCCAGCATTTT.

This clone appeared a few times. V is TRBV11-2 and J is TRBJ2-1; perhaps TRBD1 as D (7 bases). This CDR3 has 15 residues. V was clipped by 5 bases and J by 2 bases, with 13 bases between them. Germline V gene lookup returns CDR1 SGHAT and CDR2 FQNNGV. The CDR3 protein is CASSQQGGPYNEQFF. CDR3 coding DNA: TGTGCCAGCAGCCAGCAGGGGGGACCCTACAATGAGCAGTTCTTC.

The chain has TRBV11-2 and TRBJ2-3, with D perhaps TRBD2 (6 bases). V lost 1 base to trimming and J lost 2 bases, with 10 bases between them. CDR1 SGHAT and CDR2 FQNNGV come from the germline V gene. The CDR3 contains 15 residues. The CDR3 spells CASSLAGENTDTQYF. In DNA, the CDR3 is TGTGCCAGCAGCTTAGCGGGGGAAAACACAGATACGCAGTATTTT. Complete variable domain (other parts from reference TRBV11-2 and TRBJ2-3): EAGVAQSPRYKIIEKRQSVAFWCNPISGHATLYWYQQILGQGPKLLIQFQNNGVVDDSQLPKDRFSAERLKGVDSTLKIQPAKLEDSAVYLCASSLAGENTDTQYFGPGTRLTVL.

In the case of this clone: At the DNA level, this CDR3 is encoded by other sequences in the same sample as well. V is TRBV6-5 and J is TRBJ2-5, with 11 bases fitting TRBD2. Germline CDR1 and CDR2: MNHEY and SVGAGI. The CDR3 contains 15 residues. J lost 1 base, V lost 6 bases, and 4 bases had no gene match. CDR3 in DNA: TGTGCCAGCAGCCCGACTAGCGGGGCCCAAGAGACCCAGTACTTC. Translated: CASSPTSGAQETQYF.

The chain carries TRBV7-6 and TRBJ1-5, with a weak D call TRBD1 (5 bases). There are 16 residues in the CDR3. V was cut by 4 bases and J by 4 bases, with 17 bases left in between. Per germline, CDR1 SGHVS and CDR2 FNYEAQ. CDR3 sequence: CASSSRGWEANQPQHF. The CDR3 nucleotides are TGTGCCAGCAGCTCCCGGGGGTGGGAAGCGAATCAGCCCCAGCATTTT.

This clone occurred a few times. The chain combines TRBV14 with TRBJ1-3; D unresolved. This CDR3 has 16 amino acids. Germline V gives CDR1 SGHDN, CDR2 FVKESK. Trimming removed 2 bases from V and 4 bases from J, with 15 bases in between. CDR3 DNA: TGTGCCAGCAGCCAATGGAAAGGGATTGCCGGAAACACCATATATTTT. This sequence encodes CASSQWKGIAGNTIYF.